These 11 T cell receptor beta chains share one sample of origin, sequenced in a study of CD8 T cells in Susac syndrome. Random hexamers were used to reverse transcribe the RNA input (about 0.5 to 1 ug). TCRdb reprocessed the immunoSEQ multiplex PCR reads with MiXCR, giving one entry per CDR3 protein. Here the sample spans roughly 190,000 distinct CDR3 sequences, approximately 94% being singletons. Sequenced: CD4+ T cells from PBMCs. Receptors originate from a human donor in good health.

The V gene is TRBV6-6, the J gene TRBJ1-1; no clear D. Germline CDR1 and CDR2: MNHNY and SVGAGI (reference sequence). This CDR3 spans 14 amino acids. Trimming cost V 1 base and J 1 base, with 7 bases left between them. CDR3 residues: CASSYFGPNTEAFF. As DNA, the CDR3 is TGTGCCAGCAGTTACTTTGGCCCGAACACTGAAGCTTTCTTT.

This chain connects TRBV6-2 or TRBV6-3 to TRBJ2-1; 9 nucleotides agree with TRBD2. CDR3 length: 15 amino acids. Germline V lookup: CDR1 MNHEY, CDR2 SVGEGT. The CDR3 sequence is CAAKGRLAARGEQFF. CDR3 in DNA: TGTGCTGCCAAGGGGAGACTAGCGGCCAGGGGTGAGCAGTTCTTC.

The chain employs TRBV6-5 and TRBJ2-7; D gene unclear. Germline V gives CDR1 MNHEY, CDR2 SVGAGI. The CDR3 totals 10 residues. Trimming removed 8 bases from V and 3 bases from J, with 5 bases in between. Written as DNA, the CDR3 is TGTGCCAGCGGCGACTACGAGCAGTACTTC. It is translated as CASGDYEQYF.

This clonotype was picked up one time. CDR3 DNA sequence: TGCAGCCCAGGGCGGAGGCGACAAGATGAACACTCTGGAAACACCATATATTTT. Translation gives CSPGRRRQDEHSGNTIYF. V and J are TRBV29-1 and TRBJ1-3; weak D call: TRBD1 (5 bases). Per the germline V gene, CDR1 is SQVTM and CDR2 is ANQGSEA. Trimming shortened V by 8 bases and J by 0 bases, and 26 bases separated the two germline ends. The CDR3 sequence is 18 residues long.

This chain links TRBV18 with TRBJ2-5, with 9 bases that match TRBD2. Germline V gene lookup returns CDR1 KGHSH and CDR2 LQKENI. This CDR3 region has 18 residues. The J segment lost 1 base and the V segment lost 6 bases, leaving 15 bases of the junction unmatched. The CDR3 nucleotides read TGTGCCAGCTCGACCCTAGCGGGACCTACCAACTCCCAAGAGACCCAGTACTTC. Amino acids: CASSTLAGPTNSQETQYF.

The chain couples TRBV29-1 to TRBJ2-5; 8 bases agree with TRBD2. V shed 4 bases and J 4 bases; nucleotides not matched to a gene: 11. CDR3 size: 15 residues. Germline assignment: CDR1 SQVTM and CDR2 ANQGSEA. This CDR3 reads CSVAQGAGVGETQYF. The CDR3 DNA reads TGCAGCGTTGCTCAGGGAGCGGGAGTGGGAGAGACCCAGTACTTC. Filled out from reference TRBV29-1 and TRBJ2-5, the complete variable domain reads SAVISQKPSRDICQRGTSLTIQCQVDSQVTMMFWYRQQPGQSLTLIATANQGSEATYESGFVIDKFPISRPNLTFSTLTVSNMSPEDSSIYLCSVAQGAGVGETQYFGPGTRLLVL.

V is TRBV29-1 and J is TRBJ2-2; D is perhaps TRBD1 or TRBD2 (6 bases each). Germline assignment: CDR1 SQVTM and CDR2 ANQGSEA. The length of the CDR3 is 14 residues. Trimming removed 3 bases at V and 4 bases at J, with 12 bases between. The CDR3 nucleotides read TGCAGCGTTGAGAGGGGGGAGGCCACCGGGGAGCTGTTTTTT. Amino acids: CSVERGEATGELFF.

This clonotype was seen a few times. The chain links TRBV11-1 to TRBJ2-7; D is perhaps TRBD1 (5 bases). Germline V CDR1 and CDR2: SGHAT, FQDESV (reference sequence). The germline V and J ends were trimmed by 0 bases and 5 bases, with 8 bases remaining between them. This CDR3 has 13 residues. The CDR3 DNA is TGTGCCAGCAGCTTAGCAGGGGTGGACGAGCAGTACTTC. It encodes CASSLAGVDEQYF.

This clonotype occurred once. The V gene is TRBV7-9, the J gene TRBJ2-4, with 9 bases aligning to TRBD2. J lost 3 bases, V lost 5 bases, and 11 bases had no gene match. The CDR3 contains 17 residues. CDR1 and CDR2 from the germline V gene are SEHNR and FQNEAQ (reference sequence). This CDR3 is CASSPLPSGKGKNIQYF. For the CDR3, the DNA is TGTGCCAGCAGCCCCCTACCTAGCGGGAAAGGCAAAAACATTCAGTACTTC.

The rearrangement uses TRBV28 and TRBJ2-7, with 11 bases lining up with TRBD2. Germline CDR1 and CDR2: MDHEN and SYDVKM. The CDR3 spans 13 residues. The trim removed 8 bases at V and 5 bases at J, leaving 5 bases unmatched. The CDR3 sequence: CASSLAGVNEQYF. CDR3 nucleotides: TGTGCCAGCTCACTAGCGGGAGTCAACGAGCAGTACTTC.

The V and J genes are TRBV19 and TRBJ2-1; tentatively, D is TRBD2 (6 bases). V lost 4 bases and J 4 bases, leaving 8 bases between the germline ends. CDR1 LNHDA and CDR2 SQIVND come from the germline V gene (reference sequence). The CDR3 is 13 amino acids. The CDR3 reads CASSSAGYNEQFF. CDR3 nucleotide sequence: TGTGCCAGTAGTAGCGCGGGATACAATGAGCAGTTCTTC.